This T cell receptor (beta chain) was sequenced for a study of blood T cell repertoires in COVID-19. The overall study: Collection of acute and convalescent COVID-19 samples took place in the United States, Italy and Spain.

Germline V gene sequence: CDR1 SNHLY, CDR2 FYNNEI. With 2 bases removed from V and 11 bases from J, the gap between germline ends came to 6 bases. This CDR3 is built from 10 residues. Those who participated ranged in age from about 18 to 95 years and resided in some 24 US areas. TCRdb keeps only in-frame clones here, not all; method: immunoSEQ multiplex PCR. The repertoire includes about 180,000 clones, around 83% of them detected once, and approximately 14% sits in the top ten. The clonotype comes from a man aged 45-65 years who had recovered from COVID-19. The sample comprised PBMCs or T cells enriched from blood (not recorded which). The chain links TRBV2 to TRBJ1-1; D uncertain. As DNA, the CDR3 is TGTGCCAGCAGTGAACCGGGGGCTTTCTTT. It codes for CASSEPGAFF.